These T cell receptor beta chains were read from a single sample in a study of T cells in Graves' hyperthyroidism and ophthalmopathy. TCRdb called the multiplex PCR reads again in MiXCR, with one record for every CDR3 protein. The data hold approximately 690,000 distinct CDR3 sequences, with 13% to 15% observed a single time. Sequencing was done on a sample of blood. The receptors originated from a woman between 45 and 60 years old with Graves' ophthalmopathy. CDR3s include the opening cysteine and the closing phenylalanine or tryptophan. Not every row has a clone size; where given, it reads once, few, many or a size class.

v_gene: TRBV15; abundance: NA; j_gene: TRBJ2-5; CDR3aa: CATSPDRGEEETQYF
v_gene: TRBV5-4; abundance: many; j_gene: TRBJ2-5; CDR3aa: CASSQQTWSGETQYF
v_gene: TRBV7-9; abundance: many; j_gene: TRBJ2-1; CDR3aa: CASSHDTSEGYNEQFF
v_gene: TRBV7-3; abundance: NA; j_gene: TRBJ2-2; CDR3aa: CASSLGSRTGELFF
v_gene: TRBV5-1; abundance: NA; j_gene: TRBJ2-2; CDR3aa: CASSSIDRGITGELFF
v_gene: TRBV27; abundance: few; j_gene: TRBJ2-7; CDR3aa: CASSLMYGPYEQYF
v_gene: TRBV11-2; abundance: many; j_gene: TRBJ2-7; CDR3aa: CASSLSRLAGDEQYF
v_gene: TRBV30; abundance: many; j_gene: TRBJ1-1; CDR3aa: CAWSAADSLNTEAFF
v_gene: TRBV15; abundance: NA; j_gene: TRBJ1-5; CDR3aa: CATSRDRGASGNQPQHF
v_gene: TRBV13; abundance: many; j_gene: TRBJ1-3; CDR3aa: CASSYRGLPGNTIYF
v_gene: TRBV12-3/TRBV12-4; abundance: NA; j_gene: TRBJ2-3; CDR3aa: CASSPPGRSDTQYF
v_gene: TRBV3-1; abundance: many; j_gene: TRBJ1-1; CDR3aa: CASSQRDRGLATEAFF
v_gene: TRBV28; abundance: NA; j_gene: TRBJ1-2; CDR3aa: CASSFFLGAHYGYTF
v_gene: TRBV9; abundance: NA; j_gene: TRBJ2-5; CDR3aa: CASSVGRGNQETQYF
v_gene: TRBV28; abundance: NA; j_gene: TRBJ2-1; CDR3aa: CASSLLAGTLWYNEQFF
v_gene: TRBV3-1; abundance: many; j_gene: TRBJ2-5; CDR3aa: CASSQGTSGREETQYF
v_gene: TRBV7-8; abundance: many; j_gene: TRBJ2-2; CDR3aa: CASSAGGAHTGELFF
v_gene: TRBV7-9; abundance: many; j_gene: TRBJ2-1; CDR3aa: CASSLPTGGLDNEQFF
v_gene: TRBV20-1; abundance: many; j_gene: TRBJ1-1; CDR3aa: CSAPGLYTEAFF
v_gene: TRBV7-9; abundance: many; j_gene: TRBJ1-1; CDR3aa: CASSLVEFWRGQDTEAFF
v_gene: TRBV2; abundance: many; j_gene: TRBJ1-5; CDR3aa: CASSLAGRTNQPQHF
v_gene: TRBV28; abundance: NA; j_gene: TRBJ2-7; CDR3aa: CASSLTWGIHEQYF
v_gene: TRBV28; abundance: many; j_gene: TRBJ2-3; CDR3aa: CASSFRWASGASTDTQYF
v_gene: TRBV12-3/TRBV12-4; abundance: many; j_gene: TRBJ2-5; CDR3aa: CASSQQGQPQYF
v_gene: TRBV20-1; abundance: NA; j_gene: TRBJ1-1; CDR3aa: CTVGENTEAFF
v_gene: TRBV7-2; abundance: many; j_gene: TRBJ2-3; CDR3aa: CASSHVAGKAVDTQYF
v_gene: TRBV7-6; abundance: few; j_gene: TRBJ2-1; CDR3aa: CASSPLRAEQFF
v_gene: TRBV4-2; abundance: NA; j_gene: TRBJ2-7; CDR3aa: CASSQGTGDYEQYF
v_gene: TRBV20-1; abundance: many; j_gene: TRBJ2-1; CDR3aa: CSARDSRLAGHEQFF
v_gene: TRBV2; abundance: many; j_gene: TRBJ2-2; CDR3aa: CASKLGGTGELFF
v_gene: TRBV9; abundance: NA; j_gene: TRBJ2-3; CDR3aa: CASSVERVTDTQYF
v_gene: TRBV20-1; abundance: many; j_gene: TRBJ2-3; CDR3aa: CSATISGSADTQYF
v_gene: TRBV18; abundance: many; j_gene: TRBJ2-7; CDR3aa: CASSPAGQPSYEQYF
v_gene: TRBV15; abundance: few; j_gene: TRBJ1-4; CDR3aa: CATSRGGNEKLFF
v_gene: TRBV30; abundance: many; j_gene: TRBJ2-1; CDR3aa: CAWSPTGLNYNEQFF
v_gene: TRBV19; abundance: few; j_gene: TRBJ1-5; CDR3aa: CASSIVRASNQPQHF
v_gene: TRBV30; abundance: many; j_gene: TRBJ1-1; CDR3aa: CAWSVGFGTEAFF
v_gene: TRBV2; abundance: many; j_gene: TRBJ2-3; CDR3aa: CASKILAGGTDTQYF
v_gene: TRBV20-1; abundance: NA; j_gene: TRBJ2-5; CDR3aa: CSALLGRFRETQYF
v_gene: TRBV28; abundance: many; j_gene: TRBJ2-5; CDR3aa: CASSLGVGPGALETQYF
v_gene: TRBV2; abundance: many; j_gene: TRBJ2-5; CDR3aa: CASSDDRETQYF